This section outlines one TCR beta chain sequence together with its context. As yet, its antigen is unknown. Germline loops: CDR1 SGHRS, CDR2 YFSETQ. Trimming took 0 bases from V and 8 from J; bases not matched to a gene: 10. The CDR3 spans 15 residues. A second PCR of roughly 6 to 12 cycles used a sample-barcoded 5' primer and a J-beta primer mix. A 12-random-nucleotide template-switch adaptor tagged each cDNA molecule. MiXCR, applied by TCRdb to the 5' RACE reads, yields one record per CDR3 protein. The sample shows some 780,000 distinct CDR3 sequences, around three fifths of them seen only once. This entry belongs to a study of blood T cells in healthy people across ages. About the study: T cells yielded about one barcoded beta molecule per two cells through template switching. Study outcomes and limitations: Per million T cells, the diversity of TCR beta decreased roughly linearly as age advanced. Unknown donor CMV status possibly confounded expanded clonotype changes.

The specimen sequenced was blood. This clonotype was obtained from a man aged 35-49 years in good health. The chain couples TRBV5-1 to TRBJ1-1, with 7 bases that match TRBD1. The CDR3 sequence: CASSLATGTEAEAFF. The CDR3 bases are TGCGCCAGCAGCTTGGCCACCGGGACAGAGGCCGAAGCTTTCTTT.